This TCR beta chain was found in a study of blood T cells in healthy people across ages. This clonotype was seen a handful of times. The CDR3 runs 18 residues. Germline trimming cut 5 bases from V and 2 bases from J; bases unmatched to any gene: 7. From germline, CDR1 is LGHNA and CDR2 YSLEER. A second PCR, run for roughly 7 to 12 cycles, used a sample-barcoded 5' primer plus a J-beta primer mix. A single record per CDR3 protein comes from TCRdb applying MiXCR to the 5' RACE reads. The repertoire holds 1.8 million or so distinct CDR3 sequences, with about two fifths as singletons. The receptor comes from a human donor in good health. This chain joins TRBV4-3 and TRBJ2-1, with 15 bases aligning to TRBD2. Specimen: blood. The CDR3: CASSKGLAGGTPYNEQFF. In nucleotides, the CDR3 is TGCGCCAGCAGCAAGGGACTAGCGGGGGGCACGCCCTACAATGAGCAGTTCTTC.